The T cell receptor (beta chain) described here comes from a study of shared clonotypes between healthy human individuals. Whole-study results and caveats: Among donors, the sharing of clonotypes was expected to be influenced by sequencing depth.

All the donors were Caucasian adults who lived in Nashville, Tennessee. Note on this clone: What it binds is not known.

Germline CDR1 and CDR2: SGHTA and FQGNSA. The CDR3 is made up of 16 amino acids. The V end was cut by 5 bases, the J end by 2 bases, with 18 bases between. The assay was carried out at the deep level. Assay: immunoSEQ multiplex PCR; the TCRdb copy retains only in-frame clones and omits some. Of roughly 2.2 million clones in the sample, 80% to 95% were seen once. The sequence was collected from a man younger than 30 in good health. Some clones in this sample may be carry-over from other donors' samples. Sequencing used naive CD4+ T cells from PBMCs. This sample's subset: CD45RA+ positively selected. J is TRBJ2-5 and V is TRBV7-2, with D possibly TRBD1 on 6 matching bases. The CDR3 DNA follows: TGTGCCAGCAGCCCGGCTGACGGGCAGGGGCAAGAGACCCAGTACTTC. It codes for CASSPADGQGQETQYF.